Listed below are T cell receptor beta chains from one sample, sequenced in a study of regulatory T cells in long-lasting Graves disease. TCRdb re-derived calls from the multiplex PCR reads in MiXCR, one entry per CDR3 protein. Of 380,000 or so distinct CDR3 sequences listed, around 16% are singletons. The sample was also reused in another study, on T cells in Graves' hyperthyroidism and ophthalmopathy.

Here the sequenced sample was peripheral blood mononuclear cells (PBMCs), taken at new diagnosis, from a patient treated with antithyroid drugs. These receptors were taken from a woman aged 18-29 years with Graves disease. Each CDR3 is given with its conserved first and last residue.

v_gene: TRBV4-2; CDR3aa: CASSRDRGVTDTQYF
v_gene: TRBV27; CDR3aa: CASSLYEGSSSYNEQFF
v_gene: TRBV20-1; CDR3aa: CSARQQPNYEQYF
v_gene: TRBV9; CDR3aa: CASRASKDAGIAFF
v_gene: TRBV5-6; CDR3aa: CASSSGTETYEQYF
v_gene: TRBV14; CDR3aa: CASRRTSSSYNEQFF
v_gene: TRBV2; CDR3aa: CASNSGDYGYTF
v_gene: TRBV6-5; CDR3aa: CASSFEGAYEQYF
v_gene: TRBV11-1; CDR3aa: CASSLAASPSTDTQYF
v_gene: TRBV9; CDR3aa: CASSVGSGPSYEQYF
v_gene: TRBV7-6; CDR3aa: CASSLVGSSVGRETQYF
v_gene: TRBV5-4; CDR3aa: CASRIEPYHEEQFF
v_gene: TRBV30; CDR3aa: CAWSVLETQYF
v_gene: TRBV3-1; CDR3aa: CASRRTSGGPDDNEQFF
v_gene: TRBV4-1; CDR3aa: CASSQERGQSNQPQHF
v_gene: TRBV5-1; CDR3aa: CASSSSGGVPYEQYF
v_gene: TRBV5-1; CDR3aa: CASSPPPGGISSTDTQYF
v_gene: TRBV9; CDR3aa: CASSVGTAGYTF
v_gene: TRBV5-1; CDR3aa: CASSTSEGGENIQYF
v_gene: TRBV3-1; CDR3aa: CASSVRPGGQVREQYF
v_gene: TRBV9; CDR3aa: CASSASLGEGYGYTF
v_gene: TRBV6-4; CDR3aa: CASSGEMNTGELFF
v_gene: TRBV5-1; CDR3aa: CASSPYAAEDTQYF
v_gene: TRBV7-8; CDR3aa: CASSPRDTSISYEQYF
v_gene: TRBV5-1; CDR3aa: CASSLGQGANTEAFF
v_gene: TRBV4-1; CDR3aa: CASSDTAGGSPLHF
v_gene: TRBV12-3/TRBV12-4; CDR3aa: CASTRLAGVDSYNEQFF
v_gene: TRBV9; CDR3aa: CASDSGRALTYNEQFF
v_gene: TRBV6-1; CDR3aa: CATDGQEGGQPQHF
v_gene: TRBV29-1; CDR3aa: CSVSTPQGASGTYEQYF
v_gene: TRBV2; CDR3aa: CASGGYEQYF
v_gene: TRBV20-1; CDR3aa: CSATLVPIYNEQFF
v_gene: TRBV25-1; CDR3aa: CASSADSYQPQHF
v_gene: TRBV29-1; CDR3aa: CSVEVGTAEQFF
v_gene: TRBV3-1; CDR3aa: CASSRGGGFPDTQYF
v_gene: TRBV3-1; CDR3aa: CASSPDRGLAEAFF
v_gene: TRBV7-3; CDR3aa: CASTDSLNSPLHF
v_gene: TRBV10-3; CDR3aa: CAISEPTGITDTQYF
v_gene: TRBV25-1; CDR3aa: CASSEGGGELFF
v_gene: TRBV9; CDR3aa: CASSVAGTGQETQYF
v_gene: TRBV7-3; CDR3aa: CASSPKGQAGSPLHF
v_gene: TRBV28; CDR3aa: CASSEGRINYGYTF
v_gene: TRBV3-1; CDR3aa: CASSQAVGSYEQYF
v_gene: TRBV5-1; CDR3aa: CASSFTGDNEQFF
v_gene: TRBV5-1; CDR3aa: CASSSAGGPWEQFF
v_gene: TRBV10-2; CDR3aa: CASKRLAVSSYEQYF
v_gene: TRBV2; CDR3aa: CASRGGTEAFF
v_gene: TRBV6-1; CDR3aa: CASSEVNNSEAFF
v_gene: TRBV6-1; CDR3aa: CASSPPKASGIIQNETQYF
v_gene: TRBV14; CDR3aa: CASSHRTFLDSPLHF
v_gene: TRBV28; CDR3aa: CASSLPAPGFAGELFF
v_gene: TRBV18; CDR3aa: CASSPDRNYGHTF
v_gene: TRBV4-2; CDR3aa: CASSHLGLNEKLFF
v_gene: TRBV15; CDR3aa: CATSRGVGIYGYTF
v_gene: TRBV4-1; CDR3aa: CASSQDYRGDTEAFF
v_gene: TRBV20-1; CDR3aa: CSARTGNEQYF
v_gene: TRBV29-1; CDR3aa: CSVEDLRAGANILTF
v_gene: TRBV6-2/TRBV6-3; CDR3aa: CASSYSTSGRKSTDTQYF
v_gene: TRBV2; CDR3aa: CASRTGLANIQYF